This entry features one T cell receptor (beta chain) sequence. The antigen remains unidentified. It was with 60 Vbeta and 13 Jbeta primers that the PCR ran. Method: immunoSEQ multiplex PCR; TCRdb's copy keeps in-frame clones and lacks some. The table has about 120,000 clones, roughly 80% seen once; the top ten hold less than 3.5%. The sample is drawn from a study of cytomegalovirus exposure and HLA in healthy donors. Study as a whole: Earlier results showed roughly 120 million unique TCR beta sequences derived from around 170 million T cells. Study-wide results and limits: Likely technical artifact: a cluster of highly shared sequence variants. Being productive about 90% or about 30% of the time was typical of most TCR beta V segments in an earlier analysis. For cytomegalovirus status, the classifier reportedly gave diagnoses with high specificity and sensitivity.

The CDR3 spans 11 residues. V gave up 0 bases and J gave up 11 bases, with 10 bases separating them. CDR1 is DFQATT, CDR2 SNEGSKA, per germline (reference sequence). The sample comprised PBMCs. The sequence was collected from a female donor in good health and CMV-seronegative. The genes are TRBV20-1 and TRBJ1-1; no clear D gene. In DNA form, the CDR3 reads TGCAGTGCTAGAGATTATACATCGGCTTTCTTT. Translation: CSARDYTSAFF.